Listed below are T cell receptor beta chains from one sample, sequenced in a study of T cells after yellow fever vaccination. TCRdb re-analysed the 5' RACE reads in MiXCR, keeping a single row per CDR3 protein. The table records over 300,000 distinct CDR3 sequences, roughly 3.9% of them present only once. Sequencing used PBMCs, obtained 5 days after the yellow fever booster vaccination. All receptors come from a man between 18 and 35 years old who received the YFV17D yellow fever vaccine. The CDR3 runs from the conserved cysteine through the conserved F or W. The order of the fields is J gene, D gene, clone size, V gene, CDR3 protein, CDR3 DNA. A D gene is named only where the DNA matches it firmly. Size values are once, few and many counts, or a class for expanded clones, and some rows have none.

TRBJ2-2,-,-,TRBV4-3,CASSPQGILNTGELFF,TGCGCCAGCAGCCCGCAGGGCATATTGAACACCGGGGAGCTGTTTTTT
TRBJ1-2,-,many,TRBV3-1,CASSHRFKGDYGYTF,TGTGCCAGCAGCCACCGTTTTAAGGGGGACTATGGCTACACCTTC
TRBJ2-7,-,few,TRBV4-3,CASSQYRVNSYEQYF,TGCGCCAGCAGCCAATATAGGGTTAATTCCTACGAGCAGTACTTC
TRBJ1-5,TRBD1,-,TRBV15,CATSITGASQPQHF,TGTGCCACCAGCATCACAGGGGCGAGTCAGCCCCAGCATTTT
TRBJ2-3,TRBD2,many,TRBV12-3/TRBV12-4,CASGLAVTDTQYF,TGTGCCAGCGGACTAGCAGTAACAGATACGCAGTATTTT
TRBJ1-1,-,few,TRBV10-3,CAISARTTGEAFF,TGTGCCATCAGTGCTCGAACGACGGGTGAAGCTTTCTTT
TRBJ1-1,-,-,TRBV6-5,CASTPGGTEAFF,TGTGCCAGCACCCCGGGAGGCACTGAAGCTTTCTTT
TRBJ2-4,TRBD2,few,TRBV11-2,CASSLWPSGELAKNIQYF,TGTGCCAGCAGCTTATGGCCTAGCGGGGAGTTAGCCAAAAACATTCAGTACTTC
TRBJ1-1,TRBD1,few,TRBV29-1,CSVDRGSDTEAFF,TGCAGCGTTGACAGGGGGTCTGACACTGAAGCTTTCTTT
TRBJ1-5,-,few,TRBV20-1,CSAWDSNSNQPQHF,TGCAGTGCTTGGGACTCAAATAGCAATCAGCCCCAGCATTTT
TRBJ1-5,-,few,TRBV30,CAWKGQNQPQHF,TGTGCCTGGAAGGGCCAGAATCAGCCCCAGCATTTT
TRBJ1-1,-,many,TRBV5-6,CASSLAGTTEAFF,TGTGCCAGCAGCTTGGCAGGAACGACTGAAGCTTTCTTT
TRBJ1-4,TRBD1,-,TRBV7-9,CASSSGTAIPTNEKLFF,TGTGCCAGCAGCTCCGGGACAGCTATCCCAACTAATGAAAAACTGTTTTTT
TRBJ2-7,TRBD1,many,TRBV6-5,CASRAGTGGREQYF,TGTGCCAGCAGGGCCGGGACAGGGGGTCGAGAGCAGTACTTC
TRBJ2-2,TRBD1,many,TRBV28,CASSGTGTIGELFF,TGTGCCAGCAGTGGGACAGGGACCATCGGGGAGCTGTTTTTT
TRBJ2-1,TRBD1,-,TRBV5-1,CASSPPGQGRNNEQFF,TGCGCCAGCAGCCCACCGGGACAGGGACGTAACAATGAGCAGTTCTTC
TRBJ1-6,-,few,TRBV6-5,CASSTTGNIRLPLHF,TGTGCCAGCAGTACCACCGGGAATATACGTCTACCCCTCCACTTT